Listed here are 30 T cell receptor beta chains from one sample, sequenced in a study of identical twins. TCRdb independently ran MiXCR on the 5' RACE reads; one entry per CDR3 protein. The sample consists of over 15,000 distinct CDR3 sequences, roughly 63% of them appearing once. What was sequenced was memory (CD45RO+) T cells sorted from blood. These receptors were collected from a young woman in good health. This table probably holds off-target reads from a library built for another chain.

This clonotype is medium-sized (0.01 to 0.1%). V and J are TRBV18 and TRBJ2-7; D is uncertain. Trimming removed 3 bases from V and 5 bases from J, with 5 bases in between. The length of the CDR3 is 11 residues. Germline loops: CDR1 KGHSH, CDR2 LQKENI. The DNA for the CDR3 is TGTGCCAGCTCACCCCAGGACGAGCAGTACTTC. Amino acids: CASSPQDEQYF.

V and J are TRBV30 and TRBJ2-2; D unresolved. The V gene lost 4 bases and the J gene lost 8 bases, with 14 bases spanning the gap. This CDR3 region has 13 residues. Germline V gives CDR1 GTSNPN, CDR2 SVGIG (reference sequence). The CDR3 region is CAWNKRGAGELFF. The CDR3, as DNA: TGTGCCTGGAATAAGCGCGGAGCAGGGGAGCTGTTTTTT.

This clonotype was detected a few times. CDR3 sequence: CASMTRPGASTDTQYF. CDR3 bases: TGTGCCAGCATGACGCGGCCAGGGGCGTCCACAGATACGCAGTATTTT. The rearrangement uses TRBV2 and TRBJ2-3; possibly TRBD1 for D (6 bases). The V end was cut by 7 bases, the J end by 2 bases, with 19 bases between. The germline V gene encodes CDR1 SNHLY and CDR2 FYNNEI. The CDR3 consists of 16 residues.

There are a few counts of this clonotype. The V gene is TRBV3-1, the J gene TRBJ2-1, with unresolved D. The CDR3 spans 15 residues. Germline-derived CDR1 and CDR2 are LGHDT and YNNKEL (reference sequence). The germline V and J ends were trimmed by 1 base and 2 bases, with 9 bases remaining between them. The chain's CDR3 is CASSQGSVTYNEQFF. The CDR3 region has the DNA TGTGCCAGCAGCCAAGGAAGCGTGACCTACAATGAGCAGTTCTTC.

V usage is TRBV5-1 and J usage is TRBJ2-3, with 14 bases that match TRBD2. CDR3 length: 17 residues. Trimming cost V 0 bases and J 2 bases; bases outside gene matches: 2. From germline, CDR1 is SGHRS and CDR2 YFSETQ. The CDR3 DNA follows: TGCGCCAGCAGCTTGGGACTAGCGGGAGGGATCACAGATACGCAGTATTTT. It specifies CASSLGLAGGITDTQYF.

This clonotype was counted a few times. The chain links TRBV2 to TRBJ2-1, with 7 bases matching TRBD1. The CDR3 consists of 15 residues. Trimming took 0 bases from V and 6 from J; bases not matched to a gene: 5. Per germline, CDR1 SNHLY and CDR2 FYNNEI. The CDR3, as DNA: TGTGCCAGCAGTGAAGCCCGGACAGGCCTCAATGAGCAGTTCTTC. Residues: CASSEARTGLNEQFF.

The rearrangement uses TRBV2 and TRBJ2-1; tentatively, D is TRBD2 (5 bases). The V and J ends lost 1 base and 5 bases respectively, with 12 bases between them. This CDR3 region has 15 residues. Germline V gene data show CDR1 as SNHLY and CDR2 as FYNNEI. CDR3 amino acids: CASSEESGYDNEQFF. CDR3 DNA sequence: TGTGCCAGCAGTGAAGAAAGCGGATACGACAATGAGCAGTTCTTC. Full variable domain (rest looked up from reference TRBV2 and TRBJ2-1): EPEVTQTPSHQVTQMGQEVILRCVPISNHLYFYWYRQILGQKVEFLVSFYNNEISEKSEIFDDQFSVERPDGSNFTLKIRSTKLEDSAMYFCASSEESGYDNEQFFGPGTRLTVL.

The chain has TRBV4-3 and TRBJ2-5, with a tentative D call TRBD1 (5 bases). Germline V lookup: CDR1 LGHNA, CDR2 YSLEER. The CDR3 spans 14 residues. Trimming removed 1 base from V and 2 bases from J, with 8 bases in between. The CDR3 nucleotides read TGCGCCAGCAGCCAAGTTAGACAGCAAGAGACCCAGTACTTC. This sequence encodes CASSQVRQQETQYF.

The genes are TRBV4-1 and TRBJ2-1; TRBD1 matches at 7 bases. Trimming at V came to 1 base and at J to 7 bases, leaving 19 bases not matched to a gene. In germline, CDR1 is MGHRA, CDR2 YSYEKL. This CDR3 contains 19 residues. The DNA for the CDR3 is TGCGCCAGCAGCCAAGTTGGTCGTGGAGGCAGGACAGGTACTAATGAGCAGTTCTTC. It translates to CASSQVGRGGRTGTNEQFF.

J is TRBJ2-1 and V is TRBV19; no clear D. The V end lost 2 bases, the J end lost 9 bases, and 11 bases lay between the germline ends. Germline V CDR1 and CDR2: LNHDA, SQIVND (reference sequence). CDR3 length equals 13 residues. The CDR3 spells CASSIQSLVEQFF. The CDR3 DNA is TGTGCCAGTAGTATACAGAGTTTGGTTGAGCAGTTCTTC.

The chain employs TRBV5-1 and TRBJ2-1, with TRBD2 matching over 10 bases. The V and J ends lost 0 bases and 9 bases, in that order; junction bases with no gene match: 6. There are 15 residues in the CDR3. Looked up from germline, CDR1 is SGHRS and CDR2 is YFSETQ. In nucleotides, the CDR3 is TGCGCCAGCAGCTTGGTTCTAGCGGGAGCAGCTGAGCAGTTCTTC. Protein product: CASSLVLAGAAEQFF.

The rearrangement joins TRBV6-5 to TRBJ1-1; maybe TRBD1 (5 bases). Germline-derived CDR1 and CDR2 are MNHEY and SVGAGI. The CDR3 totals 12 residues. V was cut by 5 bases and J by 7 bases, with 11 bases left in between. The CDR3 loop is CASSRQLDEAFF. CDR3 bases: TGTGCCAGCAGTCGACAGCTGGATGAAGCTTTCTTT.

The chain joins TRBV29-1 to TRBJ1-2; 12 bases are a match to TRBD1. The junction had 4 bases not matched to a gene; V was cut back by 7 bases and J by 7 bases. Germline assignment: CDR1 SQVTM and CDR2 ANQGSEA. The CDR3 is made up of 12 amino acids. DNA of the CDR3: TGCAGCGCTGGGACAGGGGGCTTTGGCTACACCTTC. It yields the protein CSAGTGGFGYTF.

The chain uses TRBV11-2 and TRBJ2-7, with 7 bases aligning to TRBD2. The V segment lost 5 bases and the J segment 2 bases; nucleotides outside the gene matches: 9. This CDR3 spans 15 amino acids. The germline gives CDR1 SGHAT, CDR2 FQNNGV. The CDR3 loop reads CASSRPSSGAYEQYF. The DNA for the CDR3 is TGTGCCAGCAGCCGACCCTCTAGCGGCGCCTACGAGCAGTACTTC.

CDR3 in DNA: TGTGCCAGCGGACGAACTAGCGGGGGCTCAGAGACCCAGTACTTC. Residues: CASGRTSGGSETQYF. This rearrangement joins TRBV6-1 to TRBJ2-5; 11 nucleotides match TRBD2. The CDR3 spans 15 residues. Trimming cost V 8 bases and J 4 bases; bases outside gene matches: 9. Germline V gene data show CDR1 as MNHNS and CDR2 as SASEGT.

V usage is TRBV6-2 or TRBV6-3 and J usage is TRBJ2-1; possibly TRBD1 for D (5 bases). This CDR3 is built from 12 residues. Per the germline V gene, CDR1 is MNHEY and CDR2 is SVGEGT. The V end was cut by 5 bases, the J end by 7 bases, with 9 bases between. The CDR3 region is CASSPQGNEQFF. The CDR3 DNA sequence: TGTGCCAGCAGTCCCCAGGGTAATGAGCAGTTCTTC.

This rearrangement joins TRBV29-1 to TRBJ2-1, with TRBD2 as a possible D gene (6 bases). The CDR3 is made up of 15 amino acids. V was clipped by 4 bases and J by 4 bases, with 17 bases between them. Germline assignment: CDR1 SQVTM and CDR2 ANQGSEA. The CDR3 loop is CSVAPGLARYNEQFF. The CDR3 region has the DNA TGCAGCGTTGCCCCGGGGCTAGCGCGGTACAATGAGCAGTTCTTC.

The J gene is TRBJ2-7, the V gene TRBV7-2; D is undetermined. V was shortened by 3 bases and J by 5 bases, with 14 bases between the two germline ends. The CDR3 is 14 residues long. CDR1 and CDR2 (germline): SGHTA, FQGNSA. The CDR3: CASSLRKGPNEQYF. The CDR3 DNA sequence: TGTGCCAGCAGCTTGCGTAAGGGTCCCAACGAGCAGTACTTC.

The CDR3 nucleotides are TGTGCCAGCAGCTGGGGACAGGGTGAGACCCAGTACTTC. Its translation: CASSWGQGETQYF. The V and J genes are TRBV7-8 and TRBJ2-5; 9 nucleotides line up with TRBD1. Germline CDR1 and CDR2: SGHVS and FQNEAQ. V gave up 4 bases and J gave up 5 bases; unmatched junction bases: 2. The CDR3 runs to 13 residues.

This clonotype was counted once. This rearrangement joins TRBV20-1 to TRBJ2-1; D is uncertain. Germline loops: CDR1 DFQATT, CDR2 SNEGSKA (reference sequence). Trimming took off 6 bases at V and 2 bases at J, with 2 bases between the two ends. The CDR3 sequence is 10 residues long. CDR3 sequence reads: CSAAYNEQFF. In nucleotides, the CDR3 is TGCAGTGCGGCCTACAATGAGCAGTTCTTC.

The J gene is TRBJ2-5, the V gene TRBV5-1; no firm D call. Trimming took 0 bases from V and 3 from J, leaving 3 bases between them. Looked up from germline, CDR1 is SGHRS and CDR2 is YFSETQ. This CDR3 spans 12 amino acids. The CDR3 nucleotides are TGCGCCAGCAGCTTGGGAGAAGAGACCCAGTACTTC. This gives the protein CASSLGEETQYF.

This rearrangement joins TRBV29-1 to TRBJ2-3, with 9 bases that match TRBD2. Trimming removed 1 base from V and 5 bases from J; junction bases left unmatched: 4. Germline CDR1 is SQVTM and CDR2 is ANQGSEA. The CDR3 totals 14 residues. CDR3 in DNA: TGCAGCGTTGAAGTGGCGGGAGGGGAAGATACGCAGTATTTT. Translating it yields CSVEVAGGEDTQYF.

V usage is TRBV20-1 and J usage is TRBJ2-4; D is undetermined. V was pared by 3 bases and J by 6 bases, with 12 bases between. CDR1 and CDR2 from the germline V gene are DFQATT and SNEGSKA (reference sequence). The CDR3 sequence is 13 residues long. CDR3 in amino acids: CSARGLGGNIQYF. CDR3 nucleotide sequence: TGCAGTGCTAGGGGCCTGGGCGGAAACATTCAGTACTTC.

The chain is built from TRBV4-3 and TRBJ1-2, with 9 bases lining up with TRBD1. J gave up 4 bases and V 4 bases, and 10 bases lay outside the gene matches. This CDR3 has 16 residues. CDR1 is LGHNA and CDR2 is YSLEER in the germline V gene. CDR3 in amino acids: CASSLFPGQGIYGYTF. The CDR3 nucleotides are TGCGCCAGCAGCCTCTTCCCGGGACAGGGTATCTATGGCTACACCTTC.

Only a few counts were recorded for this clonotype. The V call is TRBV18, the J call TRBJ2-1, with D uncertain. This CDR3 comprises 12 residues. From germline, CDR1 is KGHSH and CDR2 LQKENI. V dropped 3 bases and J dropped 6 bases, with 6 bases sitting between them. CDR3 protein: CASSPVLNEQFF. The CDR3 DNA is TGTGCCAGCTCACCGGTACTCAATGAGCAGTTCTTC.

This clonotype was counted only a few times. This rearrangement joins TRBV20-1 to TRBJ2-1; a weak D match, TRBD2 (5 bases). CDR1 and CDR2 from the germline V gene are DFQATT and SNEGSKA (reference sequence). The CDR3 extends over 12 amino acids. The ends were cut back, 3 bases at V and 11 bases at J, with 14 bases in the middle. CDR3 protein: CSASGIDPKQFF. CDR3 bases: TGCAGTGCTAGCGGGATTGATCCGAAGCAGTTCTTC.

This sequence joins TRBV28 and TRBJ2-1, with a possible D match to TRBD2 (5 bases). This CDR3 has 15 residues. Trimming left V 5 bases short and J 3 bases short, with 14 bases between. CDR1 MDHEN and CDR2 SYDVKM come from the germline V gene. The CDR3 region has the DNA TGTGCCAGCAGTCTCCCCACGACTATCTACAATGAGCAGTTCTTC. The encoded protein is CASSLPTTIYNEQFF.

The chain employs TRBV10-1 and TRBJ2-1, with 13 nucleotides matching TRBD2. V lost 6 bases and J lost 8; bases outside the gene matches: 10. Germline values: CDR1 WNHNN, CDR2 SYGVQD (reference sequence). This CDR3 is built from 16 residues. The CDR3 DNA follows: TGCGCCAGCAGGAACCCTACGGGACTAGCGGGATATGAGCAGTTCTTC. Protein sequence: CASRNPTGLAGYEQFF.

J is TRBJ2-4 and V is TRBV20-1, with 8 positions matching TRBD2. The CDR3 runs to 16 residues. Germline V gene lookup returns CDR1 DFQATT and CDR2 SNEGSKA (reference sequence). Trimming cost V 3 bases and J 1 base; bases outside gene matches: 8. The CDR3 protein is CSASRGGAQAKNIQYF. As DNA, the CDR3 is TGCAGTGCTAGCCGGGGGGGGGCGCAGGCCAAAAACATTCAGTACTTC.

This clonotype was counted only a few times. This rearrangement joins TRBV11-3 to TRBJ2-3, with unresolved D. The CDR3 consists of 13 residues. Germline V gene sequence: CDR1 SGHNT, CDR2 YENEEA. The V end was cut by 1 base, the J end by 2 bases, with 4 bases between. CDR3 region: CASSLVFTDTQYF. In DNA, the CDR3 is TGTGCCAGCAGCTTAGTATTCACAGATACGCAGTATTTT.